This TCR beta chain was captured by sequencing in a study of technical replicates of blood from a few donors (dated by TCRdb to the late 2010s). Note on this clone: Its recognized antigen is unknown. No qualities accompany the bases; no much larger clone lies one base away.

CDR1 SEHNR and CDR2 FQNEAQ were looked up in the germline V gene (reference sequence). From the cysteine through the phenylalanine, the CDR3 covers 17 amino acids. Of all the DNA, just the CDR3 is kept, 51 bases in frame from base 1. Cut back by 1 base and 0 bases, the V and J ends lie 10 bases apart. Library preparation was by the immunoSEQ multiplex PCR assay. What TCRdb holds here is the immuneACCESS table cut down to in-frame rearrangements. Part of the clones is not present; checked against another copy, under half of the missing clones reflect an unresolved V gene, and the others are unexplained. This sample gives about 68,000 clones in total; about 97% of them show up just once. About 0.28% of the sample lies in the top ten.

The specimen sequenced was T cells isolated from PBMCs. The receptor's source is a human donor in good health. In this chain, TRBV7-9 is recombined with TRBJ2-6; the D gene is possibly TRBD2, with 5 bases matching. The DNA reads TGTGCCAGCAGCTTAGGAGGCGACTACTCTGGGGCCAACGTCCTGACTTTC. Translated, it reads CASSLGGDYSGANVLTF.